These 19 T cell receptor beta chains were all obtained from the same sample, sequenced in a study of lymphopenia after photon versus proton radiotherapy. Sequenced by immunoSEQ multiplex PCR; TCRdb stores in-frame clones only, minus some. The table shows some 4,800 clones, with around 90% occurring only once. Sequencing was performed on peripheral blood, taken from a patient treated with photon-based radiotherapy. The source of these receptors is a man between 25 and 39 years old with gastric cancer.

This clone was recorded a few times. The chain has TRBV19 and TRBJ2-7; 8 bases are a match to TRBD1. This CDR3 comprises 14 residues. V lost 5 bases, J lost 3 bases, and 6 bases stayed unmatched. CDR1 LNHDA and CDR2 SQIVND come from the germline V gene (reference sequence). CDR3 residues: CASSLDRVGYEQYF. The CDR3 coding sequence is TGTGCCAGTAGTTTGGACAGGGTGGGCTACGAGCAGTACTTC.

This clone appeared a single time. The chain uses TRBV10-2 and TRBJ2-5; D might be TRBD1 (5 bases). The CDR3 covers 13 residues. Germline V gene sequence: CDR1 WSHSY, CDR2 SAAADI. V lost 4 bases to trimming and J lost 2 bases, with 8 bases between them. CDR3 in DNA: TGCGCCAGCAGTGCACAGGTACAAGAGACCCAGTACTTC. Translation: CASSAQVQETQYF.

CDR3 DNA: TGTGCCAGCAGCCTTACAAGGTCCTCCTCCTCCTACGAGCAGTACTTC. Protein: CASSLTRSSSSYEQYF. This chain links TRBV7-2 with TRBJ2-7; D is unclear. There are 16 residues in the CDR3. Per germline, CDR1 SGHTA and CDR2 FQGNSA. Trimming shortened V by 5 bases and J by 0 bases, and 17 bases separated the two germline ends.

This rearrangement joins TRBV6-1 to TRBJ1-5; no clear D. V dropped 3 bases and J dropped 1 base, with 4 bases sitting between them. This CDR3 is built from 13 residues. The germline CDR1 and CDR2 sequences are MNHNS and SASEGT. The DNA for the CDR3 is TGTGCCAGCAGTGACCCAAGCAATCAGCCCCAGCATTTT. Protein sequence: CASSDPSNQPQHF.

The chain links TRBV15 to TRBJ1-1, with no clear D. The CDR3 is 13 residues long. CDR1 is LNHNV, CDR2 YYDKDF, per germline (reference sequence). V was clipped by 4 bases and J by 3 bases, with 9 bases between them. DNA for the CDR3: TGTGCCACCAGCACAACAGCGGACACTGAAGCTTTCTTT. This sequence encodes CATSTTADTEAFF.

This rearrangement joins TRBV4-2 to TRBJ2-2; 7 bases align to TRBD2. V gave up 4 bases and J gave up 5 bases; unmatched junction bases: 10. The CDR3 length is 16 residues. Looked up from germline, CDR1 is LGHNA and CDR2 is YNFKEQ. The CDR3 sequence: CASSPQWAGETGELFF. The CDR3 nucleotides read TGTGCCAGCAGCCCCCAGTGGGCGGGAGAAACCGGGGAGCTGTTTTTT.

CDR3 protein: CSASQGGEQYF. CDR3 DNA sequence: TGCAGTGCTTCACAGGGGGGAGAGCAGTACTTC. The chain has TRBV20-1 and TRBJ2-7, with TRBD1 matching over 8 bases. CDR3 length: 11 residues. The germline V gene encodes CDR1 DFQATT and CDR2 SNEGSKA (reference sequence). Germline trimming cut 5 bases from V and 7 bases from J; bases unmatched to any gene: 4.

The rearrangement links TRBV13 to TRBJ2-2, with D possibly TRBD2 on 6 matching bases. The CDR3 has 16 amino acids. Trimming stripped 5 bases from V and 4 bases from J, with 17 bases between. The germline CDR1 and CDR2 sequences are PRHDT and FYEKMQ (reference sequence). The CDR3 reads CASSKTGLWGTGELFF. The CDR3 DNA reads as TGTGCCAGCAGCAAAACGGGACTGTGGGGCACCGGGGAGCTGTTTTTT.

J is TRBJ2-6 and V is TRBV19; the match to TRBD1 covers 7 bases. The V gene end was trimmed by 8 bases and the J gene end by 5 bases; junction bases not matched to a gene: 6. The CDR3 covers 14 residues. Germline loops: CDR1 LNHDA, CDR2 SQIVND (reference sequence). CDR3 DNA: TGTGCCAGTGCCAGGGGGTTTTGGGCCAACGTCCTGACTTTC. Its protein is CASARGFWANVLTF.

Judged by abundance, this clone is large. The J gene is TRBJ1-1, the V gene TRBV12-5; 7 bases match TRBD1. The CDR3 length is 17 residues. J gave up 1 base and V 1 base, and 9 bases lay outside the gene matches. Germline values: CDR1 LGHNT, CDR2 FRNRAP. The CDR3 sequence: CASGLAEPGQKNTEAFF. CDR3 nucleotide sequence: TGTGCTAGTGGTTTGGCAGAGCCGGGACAGAAGAACACTGAAGCTTTCTTT.

This chain uses TRBV29-1 with TRBJ1-3; D gene unclear. The CDR3 contains 14 residues. Trimming stripped 4 bases from V and 0 bases from J, with 10 bases between. Per germline, CDR1 SQVTM and CDR2 ANQGSEA. This chain's CDR3 is CSVADEGSGNTIYF. CDR3 nucleotides: TGCAGCGTTGCTGACGAGGGCTCTGGAAACACCATATATTTT.

CDR3 loop: CASSRHQNSGQKYGYTF. The CDR3 DNA is TGCGCCAGCAGCCGACACCAAAACTCGGGACAAAAGTATGGCTACACCTTC. The rearrangement joins TRBV5-1 to TRBJ1-2; maybe TRBD1 (6 bases). From germline, CDR1 is SGHRS and CDR2 YFSETQ. Trimming cost V 4 bases and J 5 bases, with 24 bases left between them. The CDR3 contains 17 residues. Full variable domain (remainder filled in from reference TRBV5-1 and TRBJ1-2): KAGVTQTPRYLIKTRGQQVTLSCSPISGHRSVSWYQQTPGQGLQFLFEYFSETQRNKGNFPGRFSGRQFSNSRSEMNVSTLELGDSALYLCASSRHQNSGQKYGYTFGSGTRLTVV.

The CDR3 nucleotides are TGTGCCAGCAGCCAAGAAGAGGGGGCGGCAGCTTTCTTT. It codes for CASSQEEGAAAFF. The chain is built from TRBV4-2 and TRBJ1-1; 7 nucleotides line up with TRBD1. V trimming: 0 bases; J trimming: 10 bases; junction bases outside the gene matches: 5. Per the germline V gene, CDR1 is LGHNA and CDR2 is YNFKEQ. The CDR3 is 13 amino acids.

Only a few counts were recorded for this clone. The chain couples TRBV28 to TRBJ1-1, with 10 bases identical to TRBD1. Germline trimming cut 4 bases from V and 9 bases from J; bases unmatched to any gene: 8. Germline assignment: CDR1 MDHEN and CDR2 SYDVKM. There are 14 residues in the CDR3. The DNA for the CDR3 is TGTGCCAGCAGTTACCCACGACAGGGGGCGCAAGCTTTCTTT. Its protein product is CASSYPRQGAQAFF.

The V and J genes are TRBV19 and TRBJ2-2; D not certain. CDR1 is LNHDA and CDR2 is SQIVND in the germline V gene (reference sequence). The germline V and J ends were trimmed by 8 bases and 0 bases, with 16 bases remaining between them. This CDR3 is built from 16 residues. DNA for the CDR3: TGTGCCAGTGCCCCCCCAACAGCCGCGAACACCGGGGAGCTGTTTTTT. Residues: CASAPPTAANTGELFF.

The rearrangement links TRBV7-1 to TRBJ2-2; a weak D match, TRBD2 (7 bases). TRBV7-1 is an open reading frame, and its role is uncertain. The CDR3 has 16 residues. With 5 bases removed from V and 4 bases from J, the gap between germline ends came to 17 bases. CDR3 amino acids: CASSPWGGPGTGELFF. In DNA, the CDR3 is TGTGCCAGCAGCCCATGGGGGGGCCCAGGCACCGGGGAGCTGTTTTTT.

This clone was recorded only once. The chain combines TRBV29-1 with TRBJ2-7; a possible D gene is TRBD1 (6 bases). Germline V gene sequence: CDR1 SQVTM, CDR2 ANQGSEA. Trimming shortened V by 4 bases and J by 1 base, and 14 bases separated the two germline ends. The CDR3 spans 14 residues. CDR3 loop: CSVVAQGKSYEQYF. For the CDR3, the DNA is TGCAGCGTTGTGGCACAGGGCAAGTCCTACGAGCAGTACTTC.

V and J are TRBV12-5 and TRBJ2-7, with D perhaps matching TRBD2 (5 bases). The CDR3 is 20 residues long. Germline CDR1 is LGHNT and CDR2 is FRNRAP. V was clipped by 0 bases and J by 1 base, with 25 bases between them. Here the CDR3 reads CASGLVPLGSDRPTSYEQYF. In nucleotides, the CDR3 is TGTGCTAGTGGTTTGGTACCCCTCGGTAGCGATCGTCCTACATCCTACGAGCAGTACTTC.

The gene calls are TRBV7-2 and TRBJ2-3; 8 bases fit TRBD2. The CDR3 contains 17 residues. Per the germline V gene, CDR1 is SGHTA and CDR2 is FQGNSA. Trimming at V came to 1 base and at J to 1 base, leaving 7 bases not matched to a gene. This chain's CDR3 is CASSLGNSGIGTDTQYF. The CDR3 DNA reads as TGTGCCAGCAGCTTAGGAAATAGCGGGATAGGCACAGATACGCAGTATTTT. The whole variable domain, remainder taken from reference TRBV7-2 and TRBJ2-3, is GAGVSQSPSNKVTEKGKDVELRCDPISGHTALYWYRQSLGQGLEFLIYFQGNSAPDKSGLPSDRFSAERTGGSVSTLTIQRTQQEDSAVYLCASSLGNSGIGTDTQYFGPGTRLTVL.